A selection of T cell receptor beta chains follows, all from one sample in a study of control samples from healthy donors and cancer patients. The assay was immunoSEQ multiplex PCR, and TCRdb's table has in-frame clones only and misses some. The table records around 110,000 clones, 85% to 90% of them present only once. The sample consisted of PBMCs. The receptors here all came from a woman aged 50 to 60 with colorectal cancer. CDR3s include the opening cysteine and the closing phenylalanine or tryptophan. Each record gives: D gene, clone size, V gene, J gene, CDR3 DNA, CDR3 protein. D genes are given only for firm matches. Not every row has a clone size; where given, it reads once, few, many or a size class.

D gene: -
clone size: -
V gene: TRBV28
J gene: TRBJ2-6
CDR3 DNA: TGTGCCAGCAGTTTTTTCTCTGGGGCCAACGTCCTGACTTTC
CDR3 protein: CASSFFSGANVLTF

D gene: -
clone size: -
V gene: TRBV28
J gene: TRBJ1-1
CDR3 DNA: TGTGCCAGCAGTCCGTCGGGGAGGCACGGGGACACTGAAGCTTTCTTT
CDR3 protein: CASSPSGRHGDTEAFF

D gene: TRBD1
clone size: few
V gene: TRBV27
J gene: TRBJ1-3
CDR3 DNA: TGTGCCAGCAGTTTTAATTCAGCCGGGACAGCTATATATTTT
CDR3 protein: CASSFNSAGTAIYF

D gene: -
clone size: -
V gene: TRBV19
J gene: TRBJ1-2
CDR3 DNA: TGTGCCAGTAGCATCCCCGGGGCAGCCCCCTATGGCTACACCTTC
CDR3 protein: CASSIPGAAPYGYTF

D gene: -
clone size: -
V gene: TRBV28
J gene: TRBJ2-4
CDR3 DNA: TGTGCCAGCAGTTACGCCGGGGTGTTAGCCAAAAACATTCAGTACTTC
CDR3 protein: CASSYAGVLAKNIQYF

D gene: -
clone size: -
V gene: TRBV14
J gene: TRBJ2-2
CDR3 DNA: TGTGCCAGCAGCCAAAGGACCCAACTCACCGGGGAGCTGTTTTTT
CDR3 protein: CASSQRTQLTGELFF

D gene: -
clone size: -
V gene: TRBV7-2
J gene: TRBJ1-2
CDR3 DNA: TGTGCCAGCAGCCCGCGTGGTGTAGGAACCTATGGCTACACCTTC
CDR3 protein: CASSPRGVGTYGYTF

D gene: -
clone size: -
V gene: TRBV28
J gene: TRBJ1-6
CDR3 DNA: TGTGCCAGCAGTTCAATCCAGGGTATGAATTCACCCCTCCACTTT
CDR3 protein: CASSSIQGMNSPLHF

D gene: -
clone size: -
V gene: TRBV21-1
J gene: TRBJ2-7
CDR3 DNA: TGTGCCAGCAGCAATTCGCGACAGGGTGTTGACGAGCAGTACTTC
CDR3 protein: CASSNSRQGVDEQYF

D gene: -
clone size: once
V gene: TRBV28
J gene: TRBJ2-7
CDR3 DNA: TGTGCCAGCAGTTCCCTGGATCTTCCCTTACGAAAGCAGTACTTC
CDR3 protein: CASSSLDLPLRKQYF

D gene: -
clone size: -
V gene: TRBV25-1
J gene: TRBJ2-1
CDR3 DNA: TGTGCCAGCACTCCGACGGCTAGCTCCTACAATGAGCAGTTCTTC
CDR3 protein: CASTPTASSYNEQFF

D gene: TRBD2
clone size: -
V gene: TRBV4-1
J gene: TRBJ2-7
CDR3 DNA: TGCGCCAGCAGCCAAGGGGGATTAGGGGAGGGCTCCCATCAGTACTTC
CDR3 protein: CASSQGGLGEGSHQYF

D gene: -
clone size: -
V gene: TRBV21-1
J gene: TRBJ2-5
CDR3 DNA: TGTGCCAGCAGCAAATTAGGAACCGAAACCCAAGAGACCCAGTACTTC
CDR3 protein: CASSKLGTETQETQYF

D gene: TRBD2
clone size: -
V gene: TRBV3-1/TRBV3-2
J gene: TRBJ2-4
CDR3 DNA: TGTGCCAGCAGCCAAGGGAAGCGGGATTGGACCAAAAACATTCAGTACTTC
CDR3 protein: CASSQGKRDWTKNIQYF

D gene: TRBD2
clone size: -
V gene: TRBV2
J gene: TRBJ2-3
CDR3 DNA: TGTGCCAGCAGTGAAGCGTTGGGGGGGTCAGATACGCAGTATTTT
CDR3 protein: CASSEALGGSDTQYF

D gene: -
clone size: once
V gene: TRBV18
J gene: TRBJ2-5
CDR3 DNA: TGTGCCAGCTCCCACAGGAGTCAAGAGACCCAGTACTTC
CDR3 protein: CASSHRSQETQYF

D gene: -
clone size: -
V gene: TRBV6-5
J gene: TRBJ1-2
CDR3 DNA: TGTGCCAGCAGTAGGGGTAACTATGGCTACACCTTC
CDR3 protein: CASSRGNYGYTF

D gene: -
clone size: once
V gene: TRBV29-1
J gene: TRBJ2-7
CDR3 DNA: TGCAGCGTCTTCCTACAGGGAGCGGACTACGAGCAGTACTTC
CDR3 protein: CSVFLQGADYEQYF

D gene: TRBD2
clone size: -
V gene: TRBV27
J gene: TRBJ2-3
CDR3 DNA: TGTGCCAGCAGTTTAAGGGCGGGAGTAGATACGCAGTATTTT
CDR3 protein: CASSLRAGVDTQYF

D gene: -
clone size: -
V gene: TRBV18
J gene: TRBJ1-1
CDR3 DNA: TGTGCCAGCTCACCCCTACAACTGGGCAGGCCGGACACTGAAGCTTTCTTT
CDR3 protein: CASSPLQLGRPDTEAFF

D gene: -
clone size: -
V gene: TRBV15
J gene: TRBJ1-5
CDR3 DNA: TGTGCCACCAGCCCCGGGGGACTGAGCAATCAGCCCCAGCATTTT
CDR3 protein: CATSPGGLSNQPQHF

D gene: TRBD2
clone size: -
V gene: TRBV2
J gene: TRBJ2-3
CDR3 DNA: TGTGCCAGCAGTGGGTGGTCTAGCGGGAGACGGGTTCGCACAGATACGCAGTATTTT
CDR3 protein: CASSGWSSGRRVRTDTQYF

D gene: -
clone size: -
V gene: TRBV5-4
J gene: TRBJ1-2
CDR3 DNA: TGTGCCAGCACGTACTCAGCCCAGGGCTATGGCTACACCTTC
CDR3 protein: CASTYSAQGYGYTF

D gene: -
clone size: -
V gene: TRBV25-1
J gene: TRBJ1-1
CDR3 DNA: TGTGCCAGCAGCCCCAAGACAGGAGCTAACACTGAAGCTTTCTTT
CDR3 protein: CASSPKTGANTEAFF

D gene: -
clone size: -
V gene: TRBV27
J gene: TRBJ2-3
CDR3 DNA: TGTGCCAGCAGTTTATTCCTCCGCGGGGATACGCAGTATTTT
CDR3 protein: CASSLFLRGDTQYF

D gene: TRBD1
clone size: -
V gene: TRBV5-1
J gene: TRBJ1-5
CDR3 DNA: TGCGCCAGCAGCTTTGGGGACAGACGCGATCAGCCCCAGCATTTT
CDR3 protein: CASSFGDRRDQPQHF

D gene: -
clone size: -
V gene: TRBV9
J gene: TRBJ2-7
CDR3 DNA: TGTGCCAGCAGCCCGAGCGGCGGAGTGGGATACGAGCAGTACTTC
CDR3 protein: CASSPSGGVGYEQYF

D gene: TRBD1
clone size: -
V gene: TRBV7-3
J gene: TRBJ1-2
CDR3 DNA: TGTGCCAGCAGCCTGAACAGGGGGAGTAGCTATGGCTACACCTTC
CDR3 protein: CASSLNRGSSYGYTF

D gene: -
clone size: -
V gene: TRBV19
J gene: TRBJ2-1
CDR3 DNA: TGTGCCAGTAGTATCGCCAGCAATGAGCAGTTCTTC
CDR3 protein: CASSIASNEQFF

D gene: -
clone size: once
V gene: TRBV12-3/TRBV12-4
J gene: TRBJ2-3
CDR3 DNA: TGTGCCAGCGGGGGGGCAAGCACAGATACGCAGTATTTT
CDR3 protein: CASGGASTDTQYF

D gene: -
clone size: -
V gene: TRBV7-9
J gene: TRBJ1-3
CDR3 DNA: TGTGCCAGCAGCTTAGCCACGACAGTCGGAAACACCATATATTTT
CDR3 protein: CASSLATTVGNTIYF

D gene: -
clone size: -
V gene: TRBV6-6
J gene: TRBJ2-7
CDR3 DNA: TGTGCCAGCAGTCAATCTCTCGGGGACTGGGGGCAGTACTTC
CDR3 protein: CASSQSLGDWGQYF

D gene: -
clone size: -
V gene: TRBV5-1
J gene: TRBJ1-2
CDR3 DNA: TGCGCCAGCAGCCCGCGCGGCGGGGAGGGGGGCTACACCTTC
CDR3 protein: CASSPRGGEGGYTF

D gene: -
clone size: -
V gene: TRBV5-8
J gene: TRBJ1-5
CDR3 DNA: TGTGCCAGCACCCACCTCCGGGACAACGGTCAGCCCCAGCATTTT
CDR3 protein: CASTHLRDNGQPQHF

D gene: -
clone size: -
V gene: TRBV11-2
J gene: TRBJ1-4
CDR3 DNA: TGTGCCAGCAGCTTAGTGGGGGCCGAAAGGGAAAAACTGTTTTTT
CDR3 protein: CASSLVGAEREKLFF